This is a list of T cell receptor beta chains from one sample in a study of PD-1 blockade in classical Hodgkin lymphoma. Profiling relied on immunoSEQ multiplex PCR, and the TCRdb table lists in-frame clones only, not all of them. The sample holds nearly 50,000 clones, around 74% seen once. This specimen consisted of peripheral blood mononuclear cells (PBMCs), obtained before the fourth cycle of nivolumab. The receptors were sampled from a human donor with classical Hodgkin lymphoma. Each CDR3 is given with its conserved first and last residue. A D gene is named only where the DNA matches it firmly. Size tells how often a clone was seen (once, few, many) or the class of an expanded clone, and some rows leave it out.

size	J	D	V	CDR3	DNA
NA	TRBJ2-1	TRBD1	TRBV9	CASSVATRGQGVRQFF	TGTGCCAGCAGCGTAGCTACTCGGGGACAGGGAGTCAGGCAGTTCTTC
few	TRBJ2-2	NA	TRBV9	CASSVVVTGELFF	TGTGCCAGCAGCGTGGTAGTCACCGGGGAGCTGTTTTTT
NA	TRBJ2-1	TRBD2	TRBV9	CASSLGLAGSEQFF	TGTGCCAGCAGCTTGGGACTAGCGGGGAGTGAGCAGTTCTTC
NA	TRBJ2-3	TRBD1	TRBV5-1	CASSDRGITDTQYF	TGCGCCAGCAGTGACAGGGGGATAACAGATACGCAGTATTTT
NA	TRBJ1-2	NA	TRBV29-1	CSVAGVKGASYGYTF	TGCAGCGTTGCGGGGGTGAAGGGAGCAAGCTATGGCTACACCTTC
NA	TRBJ2-7	TRBD1	TRBV28	CASSYGDRGHYEQYF	TGTGCCAGCAGTTACGGGGACAGGGGACACTACGAGCAGTACTTC
NA	TRBJ2-2	TRBD2	TRBV6-4	CASSSGRDTGELFF	TGTGCCAGCAGTAGCGGGAGGGACACCGGGGAGCTGTTTTTT
once	TRBJ2-1	TRBD2	TRBV7-2	CASSLAGSGAYNEQFF	TGTGCCAGCAGCTTAGCGGGTAGCGGGGCCTACAATGAGCAGTTCTTC
NA	TRBJ2-3	TRBD1	TRBV5-1	CASFLSGTGENTQYF	TGCGCCAGCTTTCTCTCCGGGACAGGGGAAAATACGCAGTATTTT
NA	TRBJ2-7	TRBD1	TRBV30	CAWRARDRYYEQYF	TGTGCCTGGAGGGCCCGGGACAGGTATTACGAGCAGTACTTC
NA	TRBJ1-1	NA	TRBV15	CATSRDQGVNTEAFF	TGTGCCACCAGCAGAGATCAAGGCGTAAACACTGAAGCTTTCTTT
NA	TRBJ1-1	TRBD1	TRBV28	CASTATGTGLYRAFF	TGTGCCAGCACCGCCACGGGGACAGGGTTGTATCGAGCTTTCTTT
few	TRBJ2-3	TRBD1	TRBV7-2	CASSLGLQGQGVWYF	TGTGCCAGCAGCTTAGGCCTCCAGGGACAGGGCGTTTGGTATTTT